This T cell receptor (beta chain) was found in a study of T cells after yellow fever vaccination. Germline V gives CDR1 SGHVS, CDR2 FQNEAQ. Trimming at V came to 5 bases and at J to 8 bases, leaving 12 bases not matched to a gene. The CDR3 extends over 15 amino acids. TCRdb independently ran MiXCR on the 5' RACE reads; one entry per CDR3 protein. The profile covers around 340,000 distinct CDR3 sequences, with 7.5% to 9% appearing a single time and roughly 18% taken by the ten largest. Sequenced here: PBMCs, sampled on the day of the first yellow fever vaccination. This chain links TRBV7-8 with TRBJ2-1; 7 bases map to TRBD1. The receptor was derived from a man aged 18 to 30 who received the YFV17D yellow fever vaccine. CDR3 in amino acids: CASSPYRGSPHEQFF. The DNA of the CDR3 is TGTGCCAGCAGCCCGTACAGGGGATCCCCCCATGAGCAGTTCTTC.